Below, 11 T cell receptor beta chains from the same sample are listed, as sequenced in a study of shared clonotypes between healthy human individuals. The naive CD8 subset, CD45RO-negative cells positively selected for CCR7, excluded terminally differentiated effector memory CD45RA+ cells. Libraries were prepared by immunoSEQ multiplex PCR; TCRdb keeps only in-frame clonotypes and omits some of them. Of about 550,000 clones listed, roughly 95% are singletons. Sequencing was performed on naive CD8+ T cells sorted from blood. These receptors came from a woman aged 30 to 39 in good health.

The chain is built from TRBV27 and TRBJ1-2, with D uncertain. The length of the CDR3 is 14 residues. The germline gives CDR1 MNHEY, CDR2 SMNVEV (reference sequence). Deletions cut 5 bases from V and 4 bases from J, with 14 bases between. The CDR3 here is CASSPVVYGYGYTF. The CDR3 coding sequence is TGTGCCAGCAGTCCGGTGGTTTACGGCTATGGCTACACCTTC.

This chain links TRBV10-2 with TRBJ2-2, with TRBD2 matching over 7 bases. V lost 4 bases and J lost 1; bases outside the gene matches: 9. Germline CDR1 and CDR2: WSHSY and SAAADI. The CDR3 length is 17 residues. In nucleotides, the CDR3 is TGCGCCAGCAGTGGTTTAAGCGGGGCGCGGAACACCGGGGAGCTGTTTTTT. Residues: CASSGLSGARNTGELFF.

This clone was seen once. The chain joins TRBV9 to TRBJ1-2; 7 nucleotides line up with TRBD1. The V and J ends lost 3 bases and 8 bases, in that order; junction bases with no gene match: 1. Per germline, CDR1 SGDLS and CDR2 YYNGEE. The CDR3 runs to 11 residues. The DNA of the CDR3 is TGTGCCAGCAGCGAGGGGGCCGGCTACACCTTC. This codes for CASSEGAGYTF. The variable domain in full, with the rest retrieved from reference TRBV9 and TRBJ1-2, is DSGVTQTPKHLITATGQRVTLRCSPRSGDLSVYWYQQSLDQGLQFLIQYYNGEERAKGNILERFSAQQFPDLHSELNLSSLELGDSALYFCASSEGAGYTFGSGTRLTVV.

The genes are TRBV27 and TRBJ2-2; D is undetermined. Looked up from germline, CDR1 is MNHEY and CDR2 is SMNVEV (reference sequence). V was shortened by 2 bases and J by 4 bases, with 17 bases between the two germline ends. The CDR3 spans 17 residues. The CDR3: CASSLSYMESSTGELFF. The CDR3 nucleotides are TGTGCCAGCAGTTTAAGTTATATGGAGAGTTCCACCGGGGAGCTGTTTTTT.

The J gene is TRBJ2-2, the V gene TRBV27, with 9 bases matching TRBD1. Germline V gene data show CDR1 as MNHEY and CDR2 as SMNVEV (reference sequence). J was trimmed by 0 bases and V by 4 bases; bases with no gene match: 3. The CDR3 loop spans 16 amino acids. CDR3 sequence reads: CASSSRQGANTGELFF. The CDR3, as DNA: TGTGCCAGCAGTTCAAGACAGGGGGCGAACACCGGGGAGCTGTTTTTT.

This clone occurred once. V is TRBV27 and J is TRBJ2-1; D is ambiguous. Germline V gives CDR1 MNHEY, CDR2 SMNVEV (reference sequence). The CDR3 totals 14 residues. Trimming shortened V by 6 bases and J by 0 bases, and 9 bases separated the two germline ends. The CDR3: CASSDGTSYNEQFF. CDR3 coding DNA: TGTGCCAGCAGCGATGGAACCTCCTACAATGAGCAGTTCTTC.

The chain employs TRBV27 and TRBJ2-1; D not resolved. The CDR3 extends over 14 amino acids. Trimming left V 8 bases short and J 2 bases short, with 13 bases between. Germline V gene data show CDR1 as MNHEY and CDR2 as SMNVEV (reference sequence). This CDR3 is CASHEFKTYNEQFF. The DNA for the CDR3 is TGTGCCAGCCATGAATTCAAAACCTACAATGAGCAGTTCTTC.

This clone came up once. The chain is built from TRBV29-1 and TRBJ2-7; TRBD1 is a possible D gene (5 bases). Trimming removed 7 bases from V and 6 bases from J, with 13 bases in between. The CDR3 sequence is 11 residues long. Germline V CDR1 and CDR2: SQVTM, ANQGSEA. The CDR3 region is CSAIQGFEQYF. DNA for the CDR3: TGCAGCGCCATCCAGGGTTTCGAGCAGTACTTC.

V gene TRBV5-5 combines with J gene TRBJ2-7; TRBD2 matches at 9 bases. The J segment lost 1 base and the V segment lost 6 bases, leaving 8 bases of the junction unmatched. This CDR3 is built from 15 residues. Looked up from germline, CDR1 is SGHKS and CDR2 is YYEKEE (reference sequence). The CDR3 loop is CASIPEAGGSYEQYF. The CDR3 region has the DNA TGTGCCAGCATCCCTGAAGCGGGAGGTTCCTACGAGCAGTACTTC.

The CDR3 bases are TGTGCCAGCAGTTTATTCGTTCGAGGCAGGGACAGAAGGGGACTAGCGGGAGGTACCTACGAGCAGTACTTC. Translated: CASSLFVRGRDRRGLAGGTYEQYF. The chain links TRBV27 to TRBJ2-7, with TRBD2 matching 15 bases. This CDR3 is 24 amino acids long. Germline-derived CDR1 and CDR2 are MNHEY and SMNVEV (reference sequence). V trimming: 1 base; J trimming: 2 bases; junction bases outside the gene matches: 24.

The chain is built from TRBV27 and TRBJ1-5; possible D gene TRBD1, 6 bases. CDR1 MNHEY and CDR2 SMNVEV come from the germline V gene (reference sequence). V was pared by 3 bases and J by 7 bases, with 10 bases between. This CDR3 has 13 amino acids. This CDR3 reads CASSFGGRQPQHF. In DNA form, the CDR3 reads TGTGCCAGCAGTTTCGGGGGGCGACAGCCCCAGCATTTT.